This T cell receptor (beta chain) derives from a study of blood T cell repertoires in COVID-19. Study details: Both acute and convalescent COVID-19 samples were obtained from the United States, Italy and Spain. Sample material is recorded as cDNA or gDNA derived from T cells, B-cell-depleted T cells, or PBMCs.

Germline values: CDR1 LGHDT, CDR2 YNNKEL (reference sequence). V was pared by 4 bases and J by 9 bases, with 10 bases between. The CDR3 is 13 residues long. Original processing notes: Cell counts per sample came from amplifying reference gene primers. Profiled with immunoSEQ multiplex PCR; TCRdb holds only in-frame clones, not every one. V and J calls and clone size are as listed in that table; D and trimming were resolved from the DNA. The profile shows a few hundred thousand clones, over 75% of them singletons. This chain uses TRBV3-1 (or the pseudogene TRBV3-2) with TRBJ1-6; D unresolved. This sequence was found in a woman in her 70s with acute or convalescent COVID-19. Source material: peripheral blood. Written as DNA, the CDR3 is TGTGCCAGCAGCCCGGACTCAGGTTCACCCCTCCACTTT. Its protein product is CASSPDSGSPLHF.